This entry concerns a single TCR beta chain. Its specificity is unknown. One entry per CDR3 protein, called by TCRdb with MiXCR from the reads. This sample yields some 800,000 distinct CDR3 sequences, of which 30% to 35% are seen a single time; roughly 12% belongs to the top ten. This sample is drawn from a study of T cell repertoires in cytomegalovirus infection. Study in general: An indication of both CMV infection and matching HLA type came from public TCR beta signatures. General study results and limits: Dominating the ex vivo response were HLA-C-restricted CMV-specific TCR beta clonotypes.

This specimen consisted of cultured CD8+ T cells from PBMCs, obtained from culture after CMV antigen stimulation. This clonotype was sampled from a human donor in good health (CMV status not recorded). Some clones in this sample may be carry-over from other donors' samples.

CDR3 region: CASSSGIDPLGYTF. CDR3 nucleotides: TGTGCCAGCAGCTCGGGCATCGACCCCTTAGGCTACACCTTC. The rearrangement joins TRBV7-9 to TRBJ1-2, with D unclear. V was cut by 4 bases and J by 8 bases, with 17 bases left in between. This CDR3 spans 14 amino acids. The germline CDR1 and CDR2 sequences are SEHNR and FQNEAQ (reference sequence).